Presented here are 27 T cell receptor beta chains from one specimen sequenced in a study of metastatic and nonmetastatic thyroid tumors. Via MiXCR, TCRdb re-called the PCR reads. The sample records several thousand clones, about a third being singletons. The entire patient cohort was treatment-naive prior to thyroid surgery. Sequenced sample: adjacent normal tissue. These receptors were collected from a female donor with papillary thyroid cancer or a benign thyroid nodule (not recorded which). Some clones in this sample may be carry-over from other donors' samples.

About this clone: Without the conserved terminal phenylalanine or tryptophan, this CDR3 likely stems from a read error. The chain carries TRBV27 and TRBJ1-5; TRBD1 agrees at 7 bases. The germline V gene encodes CDR1 MNHEY and CDR2 SMNVEV (reference sequence). The V gene end was trimmed by 5 bases and the J gene end by 5 bases; junction bases not matched to a gene: 6. The length of the CDR3 is 14 residues. CDR3 region: CASSIYRGDQPQHY. In DNA form, the CDR3 reads TGTGCCAGCAGTATATACAGGGGCGATCAGCCCCAGCATTAT.

This clone was seen a few times. The rearrangement uses TRBV6-1 and TRBJ1-2, with 7 bases matching TRBD1. The CDR3 is 15 amino acids. Trimming cost V 10 bases and J 4 bases; bases outside gene matches: 15. Germline V gives CDR1 MNHNS, CDR2 SASEGT. CDR3 in DNA: TGTGCCAACGCGGTACAGGGGAGTACTATCTATGGCTACACCTTC. Translated: CANAVQGSTIYGYTF.

Worth noting for this clone: The germline gene is not matched at one end of the junction; a read error may be the cause. The V and J genes are TRBV6-6 and TRBJ1-6; D gene ambiguous. CDR3 length equals 16 residues. CDR1 MNHNY and CDR2 SVGAGI come from the germline V gene (reference sequence). CDR3 sequence (DNA): TGTGCCAGCAGTGACTCCGCGCGCGTTTATAATTCACCCCTCCACTTT. It is translated as CASSDSARVYNSPLHF.

The chain uses TRBV10-1 and TRBJ2-3, with D perhaps TRBD1 (6 bases). CDR1 WNHNN and CDR2 SYGVQD come from the germline V gene (reference sequence). This CDR3 is built from 13 residues. V lost 8 bases to trimming and J lost 4 bases, with 13 bases between them. The CDR3 nucleotides are TGCGCCAGCCAGGGGCAGGGACCAGATACGCAGTATTTT. Its protein is CASQGQGPDTQYF.

This clone was seen a handful of times. The rearrangement joins TRBV27 to TRBJ2-3; the D call may be TRBD1 or TRBD2 (7 bases each). Germline V gene data show CDR1 as MNHEY and CDR2 as SMNVEV (reference sequence). Trimming took 7 bases from V and 0 from J, leaving 14 bases between them. This CDR3 is built from 15 residues. The CDR3 region has the DNA TGTGCCAGCACCCAGGGGGGGCTAAGCACAGATACGCAGTATTTT. As protein: CASTQGGLSTDTQYF.

The chain carries TRBV5-8 and TRBJ2-7; tentative D call: TRBD2 (6 bases). Per the germline V gene, CDR1 is SGHTS and CDR2 is YDEGEE. Trimming pared 1 base from V and 6 bases from J, leaving 17 bases between. There are 15 residues in the CDR3. As DNA, the CDR3 is TGTGCCAGCAGCTTGCCCGGGACCTTGGGAGGCGAGCAGTACTTC. Amino acid sequence: CASSLPGTLGGEQYF.

The rearrangement uses TRBV4-2 and TRBJ2-1, with 9 bases aligning to TRBD2. The CDR3 has 15 amino acids. J was trimmed by 4 bases and V by 4 bases; bases with no gene match: 5. CDR1 is LGHNA and CDR2 is YNFKEQ in the germline V gene. The CDR3 is CASSPGTSRYNEQFF. Written as DNA, the CDR3 is TGTGCCAGCAGCCCCGGGACTAGCAGATACAATGAGCAGTTCTTC.

Only a few counts were recorded for this clone. This chain uses TRBV6-6 with TRBJ1-1; D is unclear. CDR1 MNHNY and CDR2 SVGAGI come from the germline V gene (reference sequence). Trimming pared 2 bases from V and 4 bases from J, leaving 11 bases between. This CDR3 contains 14 residues. CDR3 region: CASSYTEGFTEAFF. For the CDR3, the DNA is TGTGCCAGCAGTTACACGGAAGGGTTCACTGAAGCTTTCTTT.

The chain has TRBV6-1 and TRBJ2-7; D unclear. Germline assignment: CDR1 MNHNS and CDR2 SASEGT. Trimming stripped 1 base from V and 2 bases from J, with 9 bases between. The CDR3 is made up of 14 amino acids. CDR3 DNA sequence: TGTGCCAGCAGTGAAGATCTGGGAACCTACGAGCAGTACTTC. This gives the protein CASSEDLGTYEQYF.

The sample holds a few counts of this clone. This chain uses TRBV7-2 with TRBJ2-1; D remains ambiguous. The germline V gene encodes CDR1 SGHTA and CDR2 FQGNSA. V lost 4 bases to trimming and J lost 12 bases, with 10 bases between them. CDR3 length equals 11 residues. As DNA, the CDR3 is TGTGCCAGCAGCTCGGACGCTTGGCAGTTCTTC. It specifies CASSSDAWQFF.

This clone was detected a few times. CDR3 coding DNA: TGCAGTGCTAGAGGGGAGACCTACGAGCAGTACTTC. Protein: CSARGETYEQYF. V and J are TRBV20-1 and TRBJ2-7, with a possible D match to TRBD2 (5 bases). V lost 1 base to trimming and J lost 2 bases, with 6 bases between them. Germline-derived CDR1 and CDR2 are DFQATT and SNEGSKA (reference sequence). This CDR3 is 12 amino acids long.

This clone came up a few times. The chain recombines TRBV29-1 with TRBJ2-5; 8 bases match TRBD1. CDR3 length: 16 residues. Germline CDR1 reads SQVTM; CDR2 reads ANQGSEA. V lost 4 bases, J lost 5 bases, and 15 bases stayed unmatched. CDR3 sequence: CSVGQDRVKGSETQYF. The CDR3 coding sequence is TGCAGCGTTGGGCAGGACAGGGTCAAGGGATCGGAGACCCAGTACTTC.

The chain uses TRBV28 and TRBJ1-2, with D possibly being TRBD1 (6 bases). The CDR3 has 15 amino acids. Trimming cost V 0 bases and J 4 bases, with 12 bases left between them. CDR1 and CDR2 (germline): MDHEN, SYDVKM. CDR3 DNA: TGTGCCAGCAGTTTATGGGACAGAGGGGGCTATGGCTACACCTTC. It encodes CASSLWDRGGYGYTF.

This clone appeared a few times. This chain links TRBV6-1 with TRBJ2-7; the D gene is possibly TRBD2 (7 bases). V was cut by 3 bases and J by 11 bases, with 17 bases left in between. The CDR3 runs to 13 residues. CDR1 and CDR2 from the germline V gene are MNHNS and SASEGT. In DNA form, the CDR3 reads TGTGCCAGCAGTGATTGGGGCCTAGGGGGGGAGTACGTC. Its translation: CASSDWGLGGEYV.

This clone was seen once. Other DNA sequences in the same sample also yield this CDR3. The V gene is TRBV20-1, the J gene TRBJ1-5; D is unclear. V lost 5 bases, J lost 5 bases, and 10 bases lay in between. Germline CDR1 DFQATT, CDR2 SNEGSKA (reference sequence). This CDR3 region has 12 residues. CDR3 sequence reads: CSAGNWDQPQHF. The CDR3 nucleotides are TGCAGTGCTGGGAATTGGGATCAGCCCCAGCATTTT.

Here the CDR3 DNA reads TGTGCCAGCAGTCAGATGGGGGTTGGAACTGAAGCTTTCTTT. Residues: CASSQMGVGTEAFF. The chain employs TRBV12-3 or TRBV12-4 and TRBJ1-1; D perhaps matches TRBD1 (5 bases). Trimming shortened V by 5 bases and J by 5 bases, and 15 bases separated the two germline ends. This CDR3 is 14 amino acids long.

J is TRBJ1-4 and V is TRBV10-2; D is possibly TRBD1 (5 bases). V dropped 0 bases and J dropped 7 bases, with 15 bases sitting between them. Germline CDR1 and CDR2: WSHSY and SAAADI. The CDR3 runs 16 residues. CDR3 DNA sequence: TGCGCCAGCAGTGAGTCGTCCTCGGGGCAGGGTGAAAAACTGTTTTTT. It is translated as CASSESSSGQGEKLFF.

The V gene is TRBV28, the J gene TRBJ1-5; tentative D call: TRBD1 (6 bases). This CDR3 comprises 16 residues. Germline lookup yields CDR1 MDHEN and CDR2 SYDVKM. V was trimmed by 5 bases and J by 0 bases, leaving 14 bases between them. The CDR3 protein is CASSRVGGYSNQPQHF. Here the CDR3 DNA reads TGTGCCAGCAGTCGAGTGGGGGGCTATAGCAATCAGCCCCAGCATTTT.

By proportion, this clone is large. The chain links TRBV28 to TRBJ2-6; 9 bases map to TRBD2. CDR1 is MDHEN, CDR2 SYDVKM, per germline. CDR3 length equals 17 residues. With V trimmed by 5 bases and J by 1 base, 6 bases remained unmatched. DNA for the CDR3: TGTGCCAGCAGTCCGATCCTAGCGGGATCTGGGGCCAACGTCCTGACTTTC. Amino acids: CASSPILAGSGANVLTF. The complete variable domain, with remaining parts taken from reference TRBV28 and TRBJ2-6, reads DVKVTQSSRYLVKRTGEKVFLECVQDMDHENMFWYRQDPGLGLRLIYFSYDVKMKEKGDIPEGYSVSREKKERFSLILESASTNQTSMYLCASSPILAGSGANVLTFGAGSRLTVL.

The chain couples TRBV11-2 to TRBJ1-1, with 8 bases matching TRBD1. The junction had 11 bases not matched to a gene; V was cut back by 4 bases and J by 1 base. The CDR3 runs to 17 residues. Germline V gene data show CDR1 as SGHAT and CDR2 as FQNNGV. Here the CDR3 reads CASSWGGQGAGNTEAFF. Here the CDR3 DNA reads TGTGCCAGCAGCTGGGGAGGGCAGGGGGCAGGGAACACTGAAGCTTTCTTT.

Of note for this clone: Given the absence of the conserved phenylalanine or tryptophan at the CDR3 end, a read error is likely. The limits of the CDR3 on the DNA are not certain, so only TCRdb's listed CDR3 is given. The chain couples TRBV7-6 to TRBJ2-2; TRBD2, as called in the table, went unchecked against the DNA. The CDR3 extends over 10 residues, inclusive of both ends. The V gene's germline CDR1 is SGHVS and CDR2 FNYEAQ. CDR3 loop: CASSSNAGLA.

V is TRBV12-3 or TRBV12-4 and J is TRBJ2-3, with a tentative D call TRBD2 (6 bases). V lost 3 bases to trimming and J lost 0 bases, with 13 bases between them. The CDR3 is made up of 16 amino acids. The CDR3 DNA sequence: TGTGCCAGCAGTTTTGTAGGGAGGCCTAGCACAGATACGCAGTATTTT. It yields the protein CASSFVGRPSTDTQYF.

The CDR3 reads CAWSVWGNTDTQYF. The DNA of the CDR3 is TGTGCCTGGAGTGTATGGGGTAACACAGATACGCAGTATTTT. The J gene is TRBJ2-3, the V gene TRBV30; no firm D call. Between the trimmed V and J ends, which lost 0 bases and 2 bases, there was a span of 9 bases. Looked up from germline, CDR1 is GTSNPN and CDR2 is SVGIG (reference sequence). The CDR3 has 14 amino acids.

V gene TRBV19 combines with J gene TRBJ2-2; D is ambiguous. CDR3 length: 12 amino acids. Germline assignment: CDR1 LNHDA and CDR2 SQIVND (reference sequence). V gave up 3 bases and J gave up 7 bases, with 6 bases separating them. The DNA of the CDR3 is TGTGCCAGTAGTATCGGCTACGGGGAGCTGTTTTTT. It yields the protein CASSIGYGELFF.

Many counts were recorded for this clone. The V gene is TRBV19, the J gene TRBJ2-2; 9 nucleotides line up with TRBD1. Trimming at V came to 8 bases and at J to 3 bases, leaving 1 base not matched to a gene. This CDR3 is built from 13 residues. Germline V gene data show CDR1 as LNHDA and CDR2 as SQIVND (reference sequence). Here the CDR3 DNA reads TGTGCCAGTGACAGGGGGTACACCGGGGAGCTGTTTTTT. It translates to CASDRGYTGELFF.

The chain joins TRBV6-1 to TRBJ2-3; D ambiguous. The CDR3 is 10 amino acids. Germline CDR1 and CDR2: MNHNS and SASEGT. Trimming cost V 8 bases and J 8 bases, with 8 bases left between them. CDR3 region: CASGRPTQYF. Here the CDR3 DNA reads TGTGCCAGCGGACGGCCTACGCAGTATTTT.

The chain links TRBV4-1 to TRBJ2-7; maybe TRBD1 (6 bases). Germline CDR1 reads MGHRA; CDR2 reads YSYEKL. The CDR3 covers 14 residues. The germline V and J ends were trimmed by 0 bases and 3 bases, with 9 bases remaining between them. As DNA, the CDR3 is TGCGCCAGCAGCCAAGACAGGGGATACTACGAGCAGTACTTC. This translates into CASSQDRGYYEQYF.